What follows are 23 T cell receptor beta chains derived from one specimen sequenced in a study of regulatory dendritic cells for organ transplantation. CFSE-labeled sorted T cells met regulatory or mature dendritic cells for four to five days. Method: immunoSEQ multiplex PCR; TCRdb's copy keeps in-frame clones and lacks some. The profile shows about 17,000 clones, approximately 79% of them singletons. No antigen has been identified for these receptors. Sequencing input: memory CD4+ T cells from blood cultured with regulatory dendritic cells. The subset was: CD45RO+ memory T cells. Every receptor here comes from a human donor in good health.

The gene calls are TRBV19 and TRBJ1-2; perhaps TRBD1 as D (6 bases). V lost 4 bases and J lost 7, with 10 bases in between. Germline-derived CDR1 and CDR2 are LNHDA and SQIVND (reference sequence). CDR3 size: 12 residues. This CDR3 reads CASSTGTFGYTF. CDR3 nucleotides: TGTGCCAGTAGTACCGGGACATTTGGCTACACCTTC.

The chain couples TRBV29-1 to TRBJ1-1; D remains ambiguous. The CDR3 runs to 12 residues. The germline CDR1 and CDR2 sequences are SQVTM and ANQGSEA. The V end was cut by 4 bases, the J end by 1 base, with 7 bases between. The CDR3 DNA is TGCAGCGTTGCAGCTTCGAACACTGAAGCTTTCTTT. It yields the protein CSVAASNTEAFF.

The chain combines TRBV5-4 with TRBJ1-4; D is unclear. Germline-derived CDR1 and CDR2 are SGHNT and YYREEE (reference sequence). This CDR3 is 15 amino acids long. Trimming removed 2 bases at V and 8 bases at J, with 16 bases between. The CDR3 DNA sequence: TGTGCCAGCAGCTTTGCGGGAGGCCAGGTAGAAAAACTGTTTTTT. Amino acid sequence: CASSFAGGQVEKLFF.

This chain links TRBV5-1 with TRBJ1-6, with 7 bases aligning to TRBD1. Germline V gene lookup returns CDR1 SGHRS and CDR2 YFSETQ. The CDR3 is made up of 15 amino acids. Germline trimming cut 4 bases from V and 5 bases from J; bases unmatched to any gene: 6. The CDR3, as DNA: TGCGCCAGCAGCCCCGGCGGGACAGATAATTCACCCCTCCACTTT. Its protein is CASSPGGTDNSPLHF.

The chain recombines TRBV13 with TRBJ2-1; D may be TRBD1 or TRBD2 (5 bases each). V lost 3 bases and J 9 bases, leaving 12 bases between the germline ends. The germline V gene has CDR1 PRHDT and CDR2 FYEKMQ (reference sequence). The CDR3 contains 13 residues. The CDR3 DNA follows: TGTGCCAGCAGCTTTGATCGGGACGGTGAGCAGTTCTTC. It is translated as CASSFDRDGEQFF.

The CDR3 loop reads CASSEEAGQPQHF. The CDR3 DNA reads TGTGCCAGCAGTGAAGAGGCGGGTCAGCCCCAGCATTTT. V gene TRBV2 combines with J gene TRBJ1-5, with D hard to call. CDR3 length: 13 amino acids. Per germline, CDR1 SNHLY and CDR2 FYNNEI. Trimming left V 1 base short and J 6 bases short, with 7 bases between.

The chain uses TRBV19 and TRBJ2-2; D might be TRBD1 (6 bases). This CDR3 is 16 amino acids long. Germline V lookup: CDR1 LNHDA, CDR2 SQIVND (reference sequence). Trimming took off 2 bases at V and 2 bases at J, with 12 bases between the two ends. CDR3 in amino acids: CASSIHRTVNTGELFF. Here the CDR3 DNA reads TGTGCCAGTAGTATACACCGGACAGTCAACACCGGGGAGCTGTTTTTT. The full variable domain, completed using reference TRBV19 and TRBJ2-2, is DGGITQSPKYLFRKEGQNVTLSCEQNLNHDAMYWYRQDPGQGLRLIYYSQIVNDFQKGDIAEGYSVSREKKESFPLTVTSAQKNPTAFYLCASSIHRTVNTGELFFGEGSRLTVL.

The V call is TRBV11-2, the J call TRBJ2-3; the D gene is possibly TRBD1 (7 bases). CDR1 SGHAT and CDR2 FQNNGV come from the germline V gene. V lost 5 bases and J lost 1, with 16 bases in between. This CDR3 has 16 residues. CDR3 bases: TGTGCCAGCAGCCAGGGGGGTTCGACTGGCACAGATACGCAGTATTTT. The encoded protein is CASSQGGSTGTDTQYF.

The rearrangement joins TRBV5-4 to TRBJ2-7, with D unresolved. The CDR3 is 14 residues long. The germline V and J ends were trimmed by 0 bases and 2 bases, with 9 bases remaining between them. CDR1 and CDR2 from the germline V gene are SGHNT and YYREEE (reference sequence). CDR3 nucleotide sequence: TGTGCCAGCAGCTTGGGTCAGCGAACCTACGAGCAGTACTTC. Its protein product is CASSLGQRTYEQYF.

The CDR3 sequence: CASSFAQRSSYEQYF. CDR3 coding DNA: TGCGCCAGCAGCTTTGCCCAAAGGAGCTCCTACGAGCAGTACTTC. The chain links TRBV5-1 to TRBJ2-7; D uncertain. The V and J ends lost 2 bases and 0 bases respectively, with 12 bases between them. The CDR3 has 15 amino acids. Looked up from germline, CDR1 is SGHRS and CDR2 is YFSETQ.

This clone has just one count. In DNA, the CDR3 is TGTGCCAGCAGTCGGCAGGGGCCAAGGAATTCACCCCTCCACTTT. This sequence encodes CASSRQGPRNSPLHF. The V gene is TRBV27, the J gene TRBJ1-6; possible D gene TRBD1, 6 bases. This CDR3 spans 15 amino acids. Trimming took 5 bases from V and 7 from J, leaving 15 bases between them. Germline CDR1 and CDR2: MNHEY and SMNVEV (reference sequence).

This chain links TRBV5-4 with TRBJ2-7; D possibly corresponds to TRBD1 (6 bases). Germline-derived CDR1 and CDR2 are SGHNT and YYREEE (reference sequence). The CDR3 totals 12 residues. V shed 4 bases and J shed 5 bases, with 10 bases lying between them. The chain's CDR3 is CASSSWTDEQYF. Here the CDR3 DNA reads TGTGCCAGCAGCAGCTGGACAGACGAGCAGTACTTC.

The J gene is TRBJ2-3, the V gene TRBV11-2, with no clear D. In germline, CDR1 is SGHAT, CDR2 FQNNGV. V gave up 7 bases and J gave up 2 bases, with 13 bases separating them. The CDR3 consists of 14 residues. In nucleotides, the CDR3 is TGTGCCAGCAAGAGGACGGGTTACACAGATACGCAGTATTTT. Amino acid sequence: CASKRTGYTDTQYF.

The J gene is TRBJ1-5, the V gene TRBV28; tentative D call: TRBD1 (5 bases). The germline CDR1 and CDR2 sequences are MDHEN and SYDVKM. CDR3 size: 15 residues. V gave up 2 bases and J gave up 3 bases, with 11 bases separating them. CDR3 sequence reads: CASSLKGAFNQPQHF. The DNA of the CDR3 is TGTGCCAGCAGTTTAAAAGGGGCTTTCAATCAGCCCCAGCATTTT.

The J gene is TRBJ1-3, the V gene TRBV2, with 10 bases aligning to TRBD1. Unmatched junction bases numbered 11, after V lost 7 bases and J lost 2 bases. The CDR3 sequence is 17 residues long. Germline CDR1 and CDR2: SNHLY and FYNNEI. CDR3 amino acids: CASTRGGQGLTGNTIYF. The CDR3 DNA is TGTGCCAGCACCAGAGGGGGACAGGGGCTAACTGGAAACACCATATATTTT.

This chain joins TRBV7-8 and TRBJ1-2; TRBD1 is a possible D gene (6 bases). This CDR3 has 13 residues. Germline V gene data show CDR1 as SGHVS and CDR2 as FQNEAQ. V was clipped by 6 bases and J by 6 bases, with 14 bases between them. The DNA for the CDR3 is TGTGCCAGCAGAGGAGGCAGGGGCCATGGCTACACCTTC. It specifies CASRGGRGHGYTF.

The chain couples TRBV6-5 to TRBJ1-5; possible D gene TRBD1, 6 bases. Germline V lookup: CDR1 MNHEY, CDR2 SVGAGI. V lost 6 bases, J lost 9 bases, and 12 bases lay in between. The CDR3 runs 12 residues. The CDR3 nucleotides are TGTGCCAGCAGCCCAACAGGGTTGCCCCAGCATTTT. This encodes CASSPTGLPQHF.

This rearrangement joins TRBV6-5 to TRBJ1-2; maybe TRBD1 (6 bases). The CDR3 is 14 residues long. Germline assignment: CDR1 MNHEY and CDR2 SVGAGI. With 6 bases removed from V and 6 bases from J, the gap between germline ends came to 17 bases. This chain's CDR3 is CASSRQGGSDGYTF. The CDR3 coding sequence is TGTGCCAGCAGCCGCCAAGGGGGTTCGGATGGCTACACCTTC.

The genes are TRBV10-3 and TRBJ2-4, with D perhaps matching TRBD1 (6 bases). Germline CDR1 is ENHRY and CDR2 is SYGVKD. V lost 6 bases and J 7 bases, leaving 13 bases between the germline ends. The CDR3 sequence is 13 residues long. This chain's CDR3 is CAIRSAGVNIQYF. CDR3 DNA sequence: TGTGCCATCAGGAGTGCAGGGGTGAACATTCAGTACTTC.

V usage is TRBV7-9 and J usage is TRBJ1-2; D not certain. Germline V CDR1 and CDR2: SEHNR, FQNEAQ (reference sequence). This CDR3 has 13 amino acids. V was pared by 5 bases and J by 5 bases, with 12 bases between. This chain's CDR3 is CASSRGPHYGYTF. DNA of the CDR3: TGTGCCAGCAGCCGAGGGCCCCATTATGGCTACACCTTC. The whole variable domain, filled in from reference TRBV7-9 and TRBJ1-2, reads DTGVSQNPRHKITKRGQNVTFRCDPISEHNRLYWYRQTLGQGPEFLTYFQNEAQLEKSRLLSDRFSAERPKGSFSTLEIQRTEQGDSAMYLCASSRGPHYGYTFGSGTRLTVV.

This chain joins TRBV7-9 and TRBJ1-2, with D unresolved. With 5 bases removed from V and 2 bases from J, the gap between germline ends came to 18 bases. The CDR3 loop spans 16 amino acids. Germline loops: CDR1 SEHNR, CDR2 FQNEAQ (reference sequence). DNA for the CDR3: TGTGCCAGCAGCCCGATACCCCCCGGGTTGAACTATGGCTACACCTTC. It codes for CASSPIPPGLNYGYTF.

This chain uses TRBV2 with TRBJ1-1, with a weak D call TRBD1 (6 bases). Germline CDR1 SNHLY, CDR2 FYNNEI. The CDR3 has 17 residues. V lost 3 bases and J lost 0, with 17 bases in between. CDR3 DNA: TGTGCCAGCAGTGATCTTAGGGGGTTGCACATGAACACTGAAGCTTTCTTT. It yields the protein CASSDLRGLHMNTEAFF.

The chain joins TRBV10-3 to TRBJ2-1; TRBD1 aligns across 10 bases. The V gene's germline CDR1 is ENHRY and CDR2 SYGVKD. The CDR3 has 14 residues. The trim removed 4 bases at V and 7 bases at J, leaving 4 bases unmatched. CDR3 DNA sequence: TGTGCCATCAGTGGAACGGACAGGGGGAATGAGCAGTTCTTC. Protein: CAISGTDRGNEQFF.